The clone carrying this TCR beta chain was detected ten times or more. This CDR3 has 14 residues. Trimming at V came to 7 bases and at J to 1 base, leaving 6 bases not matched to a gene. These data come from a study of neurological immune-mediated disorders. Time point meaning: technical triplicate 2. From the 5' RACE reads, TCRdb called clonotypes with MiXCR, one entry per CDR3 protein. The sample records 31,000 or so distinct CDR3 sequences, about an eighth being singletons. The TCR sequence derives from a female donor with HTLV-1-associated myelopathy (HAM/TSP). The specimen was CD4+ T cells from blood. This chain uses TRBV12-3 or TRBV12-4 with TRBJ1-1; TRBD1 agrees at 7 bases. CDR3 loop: CASTLDRANTEAFF. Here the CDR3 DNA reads TGTGCCAGCACCTTAGACAGGGCGAACACTGAAGCTTTCTTT.